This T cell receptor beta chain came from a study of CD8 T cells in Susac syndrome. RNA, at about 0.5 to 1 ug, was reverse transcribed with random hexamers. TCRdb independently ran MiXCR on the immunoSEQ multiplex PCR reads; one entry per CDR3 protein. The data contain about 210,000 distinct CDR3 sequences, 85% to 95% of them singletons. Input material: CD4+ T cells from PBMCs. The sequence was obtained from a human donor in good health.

The CDR3 protein is CASSYSASGGARDTQYF. The CDR3 DNA follows: TGTGCCAGCAGTTACTCGGCTAGCGGGGGGGCCAGAGATACGCAGTATTTT. V is TRBV6-5 and J is TRBJ2-3; TRBD2 matches at 12 bases. Unmatched junction bases numbered 6, after V lost 0 bases and J lost 5 bases. From germline, CDR1 is MNHEY and CDR2 SVGAGI. The CDR3 extends over 17 amino acids.